This T cell receptor beta chain was sequenced for a study of cytomegalovirus exposure and HLA in healthy donors. Study-wide results and limits: There were reportedly fewer N-insertions in an Asian-associated ancestry cluster than the roughly 700-donor mean, in a later analysis. Previous analysis showed most TCR beta V segments were productive about 90% or about 30% of the time. In a later analysis, at a false discovery rate of 0.05, roughly 17,000 TCR beta sequences were associated with HLA alleles.

13 Jbeta primers and 60 Vbeta primers were used for the PCR. Some clones are missing from TCRdb's copy, which holds only in-frame ones; the method was immunoSEQ multiplex PCR. The sample holds roughly 100,000 clones, 13% to 15% seen once. On this clone: As yet, its antigen is unknown.

CDR1 is MDHEN, CDR2 SYDVKM, per germline. Trimming removed 5 bases from V and 0 bases from J; junction bases left unmatched: 3. The CDR3 covers 14 residues. The sample was PBMCs. This chain uses TRBV28 with TRBJ1-1; 7 bases agree with TRBD1. The TCR was taken from a female donor in good health and CMV-seronegative. The CDR3 region has the DNA TGTGCCAGCAGTCGGGACAGCATGAACACTGAAGCTTTCTTT. Protein product: CASSRDSMNTEAFF. Together with reference TRBV28 and TRBJ1-1, the CDR3 gives the full variable domain: DVKVTQSSRYLVKRTGEKVFLECVQDMDHENMFWYRQDPGLGLRLIYFSYDVKMKEKGDIPEGYSVSREKKERFSLILESASTNQTSMYLCASSRDSMNTEAFFGQGTRLTVV.